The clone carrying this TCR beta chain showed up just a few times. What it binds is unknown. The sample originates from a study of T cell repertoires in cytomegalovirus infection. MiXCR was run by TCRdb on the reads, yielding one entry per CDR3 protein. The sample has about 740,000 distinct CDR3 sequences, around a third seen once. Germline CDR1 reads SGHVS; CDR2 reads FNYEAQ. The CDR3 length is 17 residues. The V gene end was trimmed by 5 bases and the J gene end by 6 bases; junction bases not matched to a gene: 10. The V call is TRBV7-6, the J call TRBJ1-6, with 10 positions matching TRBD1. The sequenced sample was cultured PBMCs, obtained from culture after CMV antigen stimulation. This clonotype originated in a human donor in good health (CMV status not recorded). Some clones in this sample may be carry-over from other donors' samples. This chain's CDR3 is CASSPHPGQGLNSPLHF. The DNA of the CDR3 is TGTGCCAGCAGCCCCCACCCGGGACAGGGGCTTAATTCACCCCTCCACTTT. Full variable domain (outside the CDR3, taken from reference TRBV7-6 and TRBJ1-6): GAGVSQSPRYKVTKRGQDVALRCDPISGHVSLYWYRQALGQGPEFLTYFNYEAQQDKSGLPNDRFSAERPEGSISTLTIQRTEQRDSAMYRCASSPHPGQGLNSPLHFGNGTRLTVT.